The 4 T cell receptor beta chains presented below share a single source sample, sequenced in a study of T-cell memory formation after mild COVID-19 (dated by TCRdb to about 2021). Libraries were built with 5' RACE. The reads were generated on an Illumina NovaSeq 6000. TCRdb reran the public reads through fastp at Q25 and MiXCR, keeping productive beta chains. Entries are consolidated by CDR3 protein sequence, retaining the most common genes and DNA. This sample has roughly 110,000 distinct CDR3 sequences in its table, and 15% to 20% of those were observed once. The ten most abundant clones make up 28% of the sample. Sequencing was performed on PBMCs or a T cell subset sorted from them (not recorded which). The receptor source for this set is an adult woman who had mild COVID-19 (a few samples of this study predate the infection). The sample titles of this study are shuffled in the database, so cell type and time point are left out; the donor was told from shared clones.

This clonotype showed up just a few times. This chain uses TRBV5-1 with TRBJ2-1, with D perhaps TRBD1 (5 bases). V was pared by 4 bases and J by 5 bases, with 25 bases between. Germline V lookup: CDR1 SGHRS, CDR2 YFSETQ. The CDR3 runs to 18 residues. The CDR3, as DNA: TGCGCCAGCAGCCTCCACTTGGGGCTGACATCATCTAACAATGAGCAGTTCTTC. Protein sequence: CASSLHLGLTSSNNEQFF. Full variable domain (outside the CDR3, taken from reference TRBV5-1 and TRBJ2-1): KAGVTQTPRYLIKTRGQQVTLSCSPISGHRSVSWYQQTPGQGLQFLFEYFSETQRNKGNFPGRFSGRQFSNSRSEMNVSTLELGDSALYLCASSLHLGLTSSNNEQFFGPGTRLTVL.

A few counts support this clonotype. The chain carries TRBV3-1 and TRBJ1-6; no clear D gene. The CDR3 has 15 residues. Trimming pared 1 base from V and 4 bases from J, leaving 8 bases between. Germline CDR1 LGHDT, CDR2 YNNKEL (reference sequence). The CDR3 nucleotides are TGTGCCAGCAGCCAAGCCCGGAATTATAATTCACCCCTCCACTTT. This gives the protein CASSQARNYNSPLHF.

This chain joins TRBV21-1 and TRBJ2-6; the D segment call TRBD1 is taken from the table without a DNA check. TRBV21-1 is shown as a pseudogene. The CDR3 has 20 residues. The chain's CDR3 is CASSLRGGAPSTSGANVLTF. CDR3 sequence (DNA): TGTGCCAGCAGCCTCCGAGGGGGTGCCCCTTCCACCTCTGGGGCCAACGTCCTGACTTTC.

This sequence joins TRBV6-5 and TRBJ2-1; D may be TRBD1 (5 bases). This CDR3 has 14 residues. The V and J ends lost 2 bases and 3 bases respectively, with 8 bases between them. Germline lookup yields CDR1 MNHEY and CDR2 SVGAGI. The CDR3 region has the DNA TGTGCCAGCAGTTACAGGGGCGGCTACAATGAGCAGTTCTTC. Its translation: CASSYRGGYNEQFF.